These 17 T cell receptor beta chains originate from one sample sequenced in a study of post-analysis software for immune sequencing data. Carried by the TCR beta cDNA libraries were unique molecular identifiers. TCRdb re-derived calls from the PCR reads in MiXCR, one entry per CDR3 protein. The sample carries roughly 150,000 distinct CDR3 sequences, roughly 35% recorded once. Sequenced material: blood, taken after autologous hematopoietic stem cell transplantation. Every receptor here comes from a girl aged 10-17 years with multiple sclerosis.

This clonotype was counted only a few times. This chain connects TRBV12-3 or TRBV12-4 to TRBJ1-2, with a weak D call TRBD1 (5 bases). The CDR3 totals 15 residues. Trimming cost V 3 bases and J 6 bases, with 17 bases left between them. The CDR3 sequence: CASSLSARDLHGYTF. CDR3 nucleotide sequence: TGTGCCAGCAGTTTGTCTGCCAGGGATCTCCATGGCTACACCTTC.

This clonotype was seen just once. The chain combines TRBV6-2 or TRBV6-3 with TRBJ2-7; weak D call: TRBD1 (6 bases). Trimming pared 5 bases from V and 0 bases from J, leaving 14 bases between. The CDR3 sequence is 15 residues long. CDR1 and CDR2 (germline): MNHEY, SVGEGT. CDR3 nucleotides: TGTGCCAGCAGTGGGCTGGGACAAAACTCCTACGAGCAGTACTTC. Encoded protein: CASSGLGQNSYEQYF.

This clonotype was detected a few times. The rearrangement uses TRBV7-9 and TRBJ2-1; TRBD2 might be the D (5 bases). This CDR3 contains 15 residues. Trimming took off 2 bases at V and 5 bases at J, with 13 bases between the two ends. Germline CDR1 reads SEHNR; CDR2 reads FQNEAQ (reference sequence). CDR3 sequence reads: CASSLSETTNNEQFF. Here the CDR3 DNA reads TGTGCCAGCAGCTTATCCGAGACTACCAACAATGAGCAGTTCTTC.

CDR3 sequence (DNA): TGCGCCAGCGGTTTAGCGGGCGAGGTGAATACGCAGTATTTT. This gives the protein CASGLAGEVNTQYF. V is TRBV5-1 and J is TRBJ2-3; TRBD2 aligns across 7 bases. The CDR3 is 14 amino acids. The trim removed 7 bases at V and 7 bases at J, leaving 12 bases unmatched. Germline assignment: CDR1 SGHRS and CDR2 YFSETQ. Based on the CDR3 plus reference TRBV5-1 and TRBJ2-3, the full variable domain is KAGVTQTPRYLIKTRGQQVTLSCSPISGHRSVSWYQQTPGQGLQFLFEYFSETQRNKGNFPGRFSGRQFSNSRSEMNVSTLELGDSALYLCASGLAGEVNTQYFGPGTRLTVL.

The V gene is TRBV7-9, the J gene TRBJ2-2; D is possibly TRBD2 (5 bases). This CDR3 has 16 residues. The germline V and J ends were trimmed by 3 bases and 5 bases, with 16 bases remaining between them. The germline V gene encodes CDR1 SEHNR and CDR2 FQNEAQ (reference sequence). CDR3 DNA sequence: TGTGCCAGCAGCTTCCCGGACTCTGAGGCGACCGGGGAGCTGTTTTTT. Translating it yields CASSFPDSEATGELFF.

Note on this clonotype: Its ends do not fully match the called genes, so a read error is possible. The chain employs TRBV12-3 or TRBV12-4 and TRBJ2-3, with D perhaps matching TRBD1 or TRBD2 (6 bases each). The CDR3 sequence is 17 residues long. CDR3 bases: TGTGCCAGCAGTTATTTGGGGGGCAGACTAAGCACAGATACGGAGTATTTT. Protein sequence: CASSYLGGRLSTDTEYF.

The chain links TRBV7-2 to TRBJ2-1, with 15 positions matching TRBD2. Germline V CDR1 and CDR2: SGHTA, FQGNSA. The CDR3 length is 17 residues. J gave up 9 bases and V 3 bases, and 9 bases lay outside the gene matches. CDR3 sequence reads: CASSFLRTSGRGVEQFF. In nucleotides, the CDR3 is TGTGCCAGCAGCTTCCTCAGGACTAGCGGGAGGGGAGTTGAGCAGTTCTTC.

This clonotype was seen more than once but under ten times. The chain employs TRBV6-1 and TRBJ2-7; maybe TRBD2 (6 bases). In germline, CDR1 is MNHNS, CDR2 SASEGT. With 7 bases removed from V and 4 bases from J, the gap between germline ends came to 17 bases. The CDR3 is made up of 14 amino acids. This CDR3 reads CASTGVGSGYEQYF. In nucleotides, the CDR3 is TGTGCCAGCACCGGGGTCGGGAGTGGTTACGAGCAGTACTTC.

V and J are TRBV21-1 and TRBJ2-1; the table names TRBD2, a call not compared with the DNA. TRBV21-1 is a pseudogene segment. The CDR3 loop spans 18 amino acids. Here the CDR3 DNA reads TGTGCCAGCAGCAAAGCGCTAGCGGGCCCTGGATGGGACAATGAGCAGTTCTTC. Translating gives CASSKALAGPGWDNEQFF.

There are a few counts of this clonotype. This chain joins TRBV7-3 and TRBJ2-1; perhaps D is TRBD1 or TRBD2 (5 bases each). Germline V gives CDR1 SGHTA, CDR2 FQGTGA. Trimming shortened V by 5 bases and J by 9 bases, and 20 bases separated the two germline ends. The CDR3 totals 15 residues. Here the CDR3 reads CASSPGTHFSGEQFF. The CDR3 DNA is TGTGCCAGCAGCCCCGGGACCCATTTCTCTGGTGAGCAGTTCTTC.

The CDR3 reads CASSHRAMMNEQFF. The CDR3 DNA follows: TGTGCCAGCAGCCATCGAGCGATGATGAATGAGCAGTTCTTC. The genes are TRBV3-1 and TRBJ2-1; D call uncertain. Germline CDR1 reads LGHDT; CDR2 reads YNNKEL (reference sequence). V was clipped by 3 bases and J by 7 bases, with 13 bases between them. There are 14 residues in the CDR3.

This clonotype came up a few times. The chain is built from TRBV12-3 or TRBV12-4 and TRBJ1-2; a possible D gene is TRBD1 (6 bases). V lost 2 bases and J 10 bases, leaving 14 bases between the germline ends. The CDR3 loop spans 13 amino acids. The CDR3 coding sequence is TGTGCCAGCAGTTTAAGGCAGGGGAATGACTACACCTTC. It translates to CASSLRQGNDYTF.

The V and J genes are TRBV7-2 and TRBJ1-2; TRBD1 aligns across 8 bases. The CDR3 totals 15 residues. With V trimmed by 1 base and J by 8 bases, 9 bases remained unmatched. Germline CDR1 SGHTA, CDR2 FQGNSA. CDR3 in amino acids: CASSLGGTGGYGYTF. Here the CDR3 DNA reads TGTGCCAGCAGCTTAGGGGGAACAGGGGGTTACGGCTACACCTTC.

The chain links TRBV6-6 to TRBJ2-7; 8 nucleotides match TRBD2. The CDR3 loop spans 12 amino acids. Germline lookup yields CDR1 MNHNY and CDR2 SVGAGI (reference sequence). Losses at the gene ends were 5 bases for V and 6 bases for J; bases not matched to a gene: 3. CDR3: CASSHGRGEQYF. The CDR3 DNA reads TGTGCCAGCAGTCACGGGAGGGGCGAGCAGTACTTC.

The sample holds a few counts of this clonotype. The V call is TRBV12-3 or TRBV12-4, the J call TRBJ2-1, with 9 bases fitting TRBD2. The junction had 8 bases not matched to a gene; V was cut back by 3 bases and J by 8 bases. CDR3 length: 15 amino acids. The CDR3 nucleotides are TGTGCCAGCAGTTTGACTCCGCGGGAGGGCTATGAGCAGTTCTTC. Encoded protein: CASSLTPREGYEQFF.

Only a few counts were recorded for this clonotype. The chain has TRBV20-1 and TRBJ2-5; D may be TRBD1 (6 bases). The DNA end is a closer match to TRBJ2-7, so the J assignment may be wrong. Germline values: CDR1 DFQATT, CDR2 SNEGSKA (reference sequence). The CDR3 is made up of 12 amino acids. CDR3 protein: CSANRETYEQYF. The CDR3 DNA sequence: TGCAGTGCTAACAGGGAGACCTACGAGCAGTACTTC.

This clonotype was found a few times. CDR3 in DNA: TGTGCCAGCAGTTACTCGTCTAGCGGGACCTACGAGCAGTACTTC. Translating it yields CASSYSSSGTYEQYF. V and J are TRBV6-2 or TRBV6-3 and TRBJ2-7; 9 positions agree with TRBD2. CDR1 is MNHEY and CDR2 is SVGEGT in the germline V gene. V shed 0 bases, J shed 2 bases, and the junction held 2 bases outside the gene matches. The CDR3 spans 15 residues.